A selection of T cell receptor beta chains follows, all from one sample in a study of T-cell reconstitution after alpha-beta-depleted transplantation in children. TCRdb reanalysed the PCR reads using MiXCR and keeps one entry per CDR3 protein. The table lists about 580,000 distinct CDR3 sequences, 20% to 25% of them singletons, with roughly an eighth in the top ten. The specimen was PBMCs, mostly from graft donor cells, collected 360 days after TCRalphabeta/CD19-depleted stem cell transplant. These receptors all stem from a boy under two years old who had a stem cell transplant for acute myeloid leukemia, so the T cells may come from the graft donor. The CDR3 runs from the conserved cysteine through the conserved F or W. D genes are given only for firm matches. Size is stated for part of the rows, as once, few or many counts, or as a class when the clone is expanded.

v_gene	j_gene	abundance	len	d_gene	CDR3nt	CDR3aa
TRBV6-5	TRBJ1-4	-	14	-	TGTGCCAGCACCAGGTGGCAGGGGAATGAAAAACTGTTTTTT	CASTRWQGNEKLFF
TRBV20-1	TRBJ2-1	many	12	-	TGCAGTGCTAGTGCAAGCGTGGATGAGCAGTTCTTC	CSASASVDEQFF
TRBV4-1	TRBJ2-1	many	16	TRBD2	TGCGCCAGCAGCCAAGATAGGGCTAGCGGTAACAATGAGCAGTTCTTC	CASSQDRASGNNEQFF
TRBV4-3	TRBJ1-6	-	16	-	TGCGCCAGCAGCCAAGATGGGGCAGGGGCAGGTTCACCCCTCCACTTT	CASSQDGAGAGSPLHF
TRBV6-5	TRBJ2-7	-	15	-	TGTGCCAGCAGTTATAGGGAGGATGGTCCCTACGAGCAGTACTTC	CASSYREDGPYEQYF
TRBV5-5	TRBJ2-3	many	12	-	TGTGCCAGCAGCTTGGACGGGGATACGCAGTATTTT	CASSLDGDTQYF
TRBV4-3	TRBJ2-2	many	15	-	TGCGCCAGCAGCCAAGATTACCTTCGGTCCGGGGAGCTGTTTTTT	CASSQDYLRSGELFF
TRBV20-1	TRBJ2-5	many	16	TRBD2	TGCAGTGCTAGCACGAGTTGGGGGGGACGAGAAGAGACCCAGTACTTC	CSASTSWGGREETQYF
TRBV18	TRBJ2-3	-	13	-	TGTGCCAGCTCACCGACGATTACAGATACGCAGTATTTT	CASSPTITDTQYF
TRBV3-1	TRBJ2-7	many	14	-	TGTGCCAGCAGCCAACGGGGATCCCGCTACGAGCAGTACTTC	CASSQRGSRYEQYF
TRBV27	TRBJ2-3	many	16	TRBD1	TGTGCCAGCAGTCCGGGGACAGCCCTCGGCACAGATACGCAGTATTTT	CASSPGTALGTDTQYF
TRBV25-1	TRBJ2-5	-	11	-	TGTGCCAGCAGTGATTCCCTAGCAATCGACTTC	CASSDSLAIDF
TRBV28	TRBJ2-1	-	15	-	TGTGCCAGCAGCCCCCTCCGGGTGACTAACAATGAGCAGTTCTTC	CASSPLRVTNNEQFF
TRBV9	TRBJ2-5	-	13	TRBD1	TGTGCCAGCAGCGCGACAGGGGGAGAGACCCAGTACTTC	CASSATGGETQYF
TRBV29-1	TRBJ1-2	many	13	-	TGCAGCGTCTCCAACTCGCGATCGGGTGGCTACACCTTC	CSVSNSRSGGYTF
TRBV6-2/TRBV6-3	TRBJ1-5	few	14	-	TGTGCCAGCAGTTACAACGGGATAAATCAGCCCCAGCATTTT	CASSYNGINQPQHF
TRBV6-5	TRBJ1-1	-	15	TRBD1	TGTGCCAGCAGTCGCCGGACAGGGGGGAGCACTGAAGCTTTCTTT	CASSRRTGGSTEAFF
TRBV20-1	TRBJ2-3	many	16	TRBD2	TGCAGTGCTAGAGGAGGACTAGTGGTCCCTACAGATACGCAGTATTTT	CSARGGLVVPTDTQYF
TRBV7-8	TRBJ2-3	-	17	-	TGTGCCAGCAGCTTAGTCGGGGGAAACAGTAAGGGAGATACGCAGTATTTT	CASSLVGGNSKGDTQYF
TRBV2	TRBJ2-4	-	15	-	TGTGCCAGCAGTGGTTACAGCTTAGCCAAAAACATTCAGTACTTC	CASSGYSLAKNIQYF
TRBV12-3/TRBV12-4	TRBJ2-5	many	16	TRBD2	TGTGCCAGCAGTCAAGATAGCGGGGGTCACCAAGAGACCCAGTACTTC	CASSQDSGGHQETQYF
TRBV5-1	TRBJ1-1	-	15	-	TGCGCCAGCAGCTTGAGGGGCTCCCAGAACACTGAAGCTTTCTTT	CASSLRGSQNTEAFF
TRBV5-1	TRBJ2-1	-	11	-	TGCGCCAGCAGCGACTGGAATGAGCAGTTCTTC	CASSDWNEQFF
TRBV7-2	TRBJ1-4	few	14	-	TGTGCCAGCAGCCACCTGGAGGGCGGTGAAAAACTGTTTTTT	CASSHLEGGEKLFF
TRBV20-1	TRBJ2-5	-	12	-	TGCAGTGCTCCGCGGTCAGAAGAGACCCAGTACTTC	CSAPRSEETQYF
TRBV20-1	TRBJ2-1	many	13	TRBD2	TGCAGTGTCGGGACTAGACCCTACAATGAGCAGTTCTTC	CSVGTRPYNEQFF
TRBV4-2	TRBJ1-2	few	15	TRBD1	TGTGCCAGCAGCCAAGGGACAGGGAGGGATTATGGCTACACCTTC	CASSQGTGRDYGYTF
TRBV7-9	TRBJ1-1	many	11	-	TGTGCCAGCAGCTTAGGGCCCCAAGCTTTCTTT	CASSLGPQAFF
TRBV12-3/TRBV12-4	TRBJ2-7	many	13	-	TGTGCCAGCAGTCCACGGTTTCGCTACGAGCAGTACTTC	CASSPRFRYEQYF
TRBV20-1	TRBJ1-1	few	15	-	TGCAGTGCTAGAGTGGGAGGACGGCCGAACACTGAAGCTTTCTTT	CSARVGGRPNTEAFF